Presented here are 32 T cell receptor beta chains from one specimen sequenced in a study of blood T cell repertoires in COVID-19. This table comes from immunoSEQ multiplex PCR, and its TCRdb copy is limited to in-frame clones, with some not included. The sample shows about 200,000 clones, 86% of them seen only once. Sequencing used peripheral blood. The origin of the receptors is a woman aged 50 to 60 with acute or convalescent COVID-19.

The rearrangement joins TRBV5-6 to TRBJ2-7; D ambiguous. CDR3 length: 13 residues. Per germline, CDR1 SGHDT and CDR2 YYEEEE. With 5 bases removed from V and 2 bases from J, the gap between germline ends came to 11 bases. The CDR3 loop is CASRTLQAYEQYF. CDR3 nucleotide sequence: TGTGCCAGCAGAACCCTCCAGGCCTACGAGCAGTACTTC. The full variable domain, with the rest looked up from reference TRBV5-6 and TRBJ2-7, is DAGVTQSPTHLIKTRGQQVTLRCSPKSGHDTVSWYQQALGQGPQFIFQYYEEEERQRGNFPDRFSGHQFPNYSSELNVNALLLGDSALYLCASRTLQAYEQYFGPGTRLTVT.

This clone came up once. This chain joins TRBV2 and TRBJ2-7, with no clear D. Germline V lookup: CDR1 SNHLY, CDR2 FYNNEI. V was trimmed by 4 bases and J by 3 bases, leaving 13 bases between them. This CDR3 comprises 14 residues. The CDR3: CASSVARVVYEQYF. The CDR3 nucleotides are TGTGCCAGCAGTGTCGCACGCGTCGTCTACGAGCAGTACTTC.

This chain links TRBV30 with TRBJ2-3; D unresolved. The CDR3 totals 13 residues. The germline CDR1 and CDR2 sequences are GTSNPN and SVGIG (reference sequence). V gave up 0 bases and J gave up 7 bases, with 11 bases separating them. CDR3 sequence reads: CAWSVRSTNTQYF. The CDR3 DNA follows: TGTGCCTGGAGTGTACGGAGCACCAATACGCAGTATTTT.

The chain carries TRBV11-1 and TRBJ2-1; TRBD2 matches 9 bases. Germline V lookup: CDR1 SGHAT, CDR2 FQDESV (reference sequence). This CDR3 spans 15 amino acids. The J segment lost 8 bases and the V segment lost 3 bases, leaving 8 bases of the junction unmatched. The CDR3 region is CASSFMASGVDEQFF. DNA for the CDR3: TGTGCCAGCAGCTTCATGGCTAGCGGGGTGGATGAGCAGTTCTTC.

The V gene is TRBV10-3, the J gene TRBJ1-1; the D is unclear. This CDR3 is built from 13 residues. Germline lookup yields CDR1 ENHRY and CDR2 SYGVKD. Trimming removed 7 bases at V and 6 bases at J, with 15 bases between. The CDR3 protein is CAITSGLQSEAFF. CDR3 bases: TGTGCCATCACATCAGGACTTCAGTCTGAAGCTTTCTTT.

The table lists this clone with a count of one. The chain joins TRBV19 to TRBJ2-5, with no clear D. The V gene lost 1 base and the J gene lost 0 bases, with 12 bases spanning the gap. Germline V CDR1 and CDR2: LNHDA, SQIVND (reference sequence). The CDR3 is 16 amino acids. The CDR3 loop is CASSIVTPPDQETQYF. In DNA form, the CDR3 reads TGTGCCAGTAGTATAGTAACACCTCCAGACCAAGAGACCCAGTACTTC.

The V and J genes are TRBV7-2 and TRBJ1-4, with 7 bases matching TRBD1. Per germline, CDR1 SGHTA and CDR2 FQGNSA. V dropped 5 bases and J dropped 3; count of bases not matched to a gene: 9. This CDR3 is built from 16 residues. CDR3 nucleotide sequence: TGTGCCAGCAGCCCCACAGGGGTTGGGGCTAATGAAAAACTGTTTTTT. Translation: CASSPTGVGANEKLFF.

The CDR3 sequence: CASSPTRETQYF. CDR3 nucleotides: TGTGCCAGCAGCCCAACCAGGGAGACCCAGTACTTC. The chain is built from TRBV6-2 or TRBV6-3 and TRBJ2-5; D is unresolved. This CDR3 contains 12 residues. V was shortened by 6 bases and J by 5 bases, with 10 bases between the two germline ends. Germline CDR1 is MNHEY and CDR2 is SVGEGT.

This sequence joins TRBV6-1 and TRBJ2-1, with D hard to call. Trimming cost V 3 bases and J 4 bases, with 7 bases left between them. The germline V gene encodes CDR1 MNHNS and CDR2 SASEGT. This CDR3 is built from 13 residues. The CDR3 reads CASSDQAYNEQFF. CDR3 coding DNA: TGTGCCAGCAGTGACCAGGCATACAATGAGCAGTTCTTC.

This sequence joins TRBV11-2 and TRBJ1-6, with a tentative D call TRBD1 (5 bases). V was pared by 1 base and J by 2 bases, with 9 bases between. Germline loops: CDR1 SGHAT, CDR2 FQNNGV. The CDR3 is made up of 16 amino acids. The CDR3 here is CASSLGDSAYNSPLHF. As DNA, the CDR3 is TGTGCCAGCAGCTTAGGTGACAGTGCCTATAATTCACCCCTCCACTTT. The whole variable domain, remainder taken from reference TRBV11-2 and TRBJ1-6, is EAGVAQSPRYKIIEKRQSVAFWCNPISGHATLYWYQQILGQGPKLLIQFQNNGVVDDSQLPKDRFSAERLKGVDSTLKIQPAKLEDSAVYLCASSLGDSAYNSPLHFGNGTRLTVT.

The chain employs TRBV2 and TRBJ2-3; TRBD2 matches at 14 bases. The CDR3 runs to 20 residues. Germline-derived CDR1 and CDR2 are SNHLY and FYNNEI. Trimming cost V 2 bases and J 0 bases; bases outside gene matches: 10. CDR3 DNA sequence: TGTGCCAGCAGTGAATTGGGTGGGACTAGCGGGAGAGGGAGCACAGATACGCAGTATTTT. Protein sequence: CASSELGGTSGRGSTDTQYF. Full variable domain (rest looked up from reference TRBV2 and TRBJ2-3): EPEVTQTPSHQVTQMGQEVILRCVPISNHLYFYWYRQILGQKVEFLVSFYNNEISEKSEIFDDQFSVERPDGSNFTLKIRSTKLEDSAMYFCASSELGGTSGRGSTDTQYFGPGTRLTVL.

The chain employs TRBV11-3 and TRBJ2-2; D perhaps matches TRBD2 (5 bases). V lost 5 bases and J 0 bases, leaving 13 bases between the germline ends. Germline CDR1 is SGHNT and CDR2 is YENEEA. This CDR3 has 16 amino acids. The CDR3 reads CASSPSFSANTGELFF. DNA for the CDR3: TGTGCCAGCAGCCCTAGCTTCAGTGCGAACACCGGGGAGCTGTTTTTT.

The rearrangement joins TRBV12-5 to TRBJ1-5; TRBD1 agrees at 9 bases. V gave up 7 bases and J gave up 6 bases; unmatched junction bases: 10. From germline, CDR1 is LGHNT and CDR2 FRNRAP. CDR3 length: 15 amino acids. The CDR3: CASASNRGLGQPQHF. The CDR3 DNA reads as TGTGCTAGTGCATCGAACAGGGGGCTTGGTCAGCCCCAGCATTTT.

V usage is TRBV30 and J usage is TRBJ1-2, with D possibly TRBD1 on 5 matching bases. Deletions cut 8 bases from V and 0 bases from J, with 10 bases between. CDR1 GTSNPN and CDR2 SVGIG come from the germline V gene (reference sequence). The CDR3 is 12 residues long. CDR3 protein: CATRGSNYGYTF. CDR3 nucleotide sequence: TGTGCCACAAGGGGATCTAACTATGGCTACACCTTC.

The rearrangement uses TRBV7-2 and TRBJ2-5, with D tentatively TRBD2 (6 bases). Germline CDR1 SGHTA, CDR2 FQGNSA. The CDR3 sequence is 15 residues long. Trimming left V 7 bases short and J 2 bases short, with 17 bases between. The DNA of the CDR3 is TGTGCCAGCACTCTACGACTAGGCCTACAAGAGACCCAGTACTTC. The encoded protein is CASTLRLGLQETQYF.

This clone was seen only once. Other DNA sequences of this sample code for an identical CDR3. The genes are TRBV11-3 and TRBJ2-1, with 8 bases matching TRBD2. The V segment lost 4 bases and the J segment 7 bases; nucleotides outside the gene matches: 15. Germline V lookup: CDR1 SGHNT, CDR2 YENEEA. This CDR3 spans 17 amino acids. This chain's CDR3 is CASSSGTSGRAGNEQFF. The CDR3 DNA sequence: TGTGCCAGCAGCTCAGGGACTAGTGGGAGGGCGGGAAATGAGCAGTTCTTC. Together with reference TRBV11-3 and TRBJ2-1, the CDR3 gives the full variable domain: EAGVVQSPRYKIIEKKQPVAFWCNPISGHNTLYWYLQNLGQGPELLIRYENEEAVDDSQLPKDRFSAERLKGVDSTLKIQPAELGDSAVYLCASSSGTSGRAGNEQFFGPGTRLTVL.

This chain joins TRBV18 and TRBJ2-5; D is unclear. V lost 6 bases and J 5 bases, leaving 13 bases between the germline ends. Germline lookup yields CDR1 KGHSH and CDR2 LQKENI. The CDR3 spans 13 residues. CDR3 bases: TGTGCCAGCTCCCCGAATGACTGGGAGACCCAGTACTTC. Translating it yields CASSPNDWETQYF.

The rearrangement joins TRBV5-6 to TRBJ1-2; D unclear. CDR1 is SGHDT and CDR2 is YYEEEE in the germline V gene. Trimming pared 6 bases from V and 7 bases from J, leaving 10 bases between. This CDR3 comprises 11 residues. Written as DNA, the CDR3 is TGTGCCAGCAAGGCGAGAGGTGGCTACACCTTC. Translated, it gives CASKARGGYTF. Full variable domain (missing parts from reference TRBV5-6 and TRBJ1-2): DAGVTQSPTHLIKTRGQQVTLRCSPKSGHDTVSWYQQALGQGPQFIFQYYEEEERQRGNFPDRFSGHQFPNYSSELNVNALLLGDSALYLCASKARGGYTFGSGTRLTVV.

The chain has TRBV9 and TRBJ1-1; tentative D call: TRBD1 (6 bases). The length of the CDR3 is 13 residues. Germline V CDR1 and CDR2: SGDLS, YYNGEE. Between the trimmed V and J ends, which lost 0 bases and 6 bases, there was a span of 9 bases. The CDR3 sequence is CASSVAGAAEAFF. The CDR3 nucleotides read TGTGCCAGCAGCGTAGCAGGGGCCGCTGAAGCTTTCTTT.

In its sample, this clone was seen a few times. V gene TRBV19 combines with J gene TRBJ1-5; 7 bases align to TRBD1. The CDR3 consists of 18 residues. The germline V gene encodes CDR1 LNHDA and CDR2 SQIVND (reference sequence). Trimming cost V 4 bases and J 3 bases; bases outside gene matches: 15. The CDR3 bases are TGTGCCAGTAGTACGACAGGGACAATGGGGTCCATCAATCAGCCCCAGCATTTT. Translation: CASSTTGTMGSINQPQHF.

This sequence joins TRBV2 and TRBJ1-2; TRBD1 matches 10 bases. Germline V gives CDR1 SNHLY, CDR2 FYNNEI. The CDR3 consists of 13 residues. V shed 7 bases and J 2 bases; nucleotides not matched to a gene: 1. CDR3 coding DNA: TGTGCCAGCATGGGACAGGGGAACTATGGCTACACCTTC. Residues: CASMGQGNYGYTF.

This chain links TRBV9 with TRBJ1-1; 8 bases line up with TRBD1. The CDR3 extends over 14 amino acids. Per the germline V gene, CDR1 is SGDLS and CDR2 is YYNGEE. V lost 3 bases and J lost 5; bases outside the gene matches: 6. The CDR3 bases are TGTGCCAGCAGCGGCAGGGGGCTTGGAACTGAAGCTTTCTTT. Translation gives CASSGRGLGTEAFF.

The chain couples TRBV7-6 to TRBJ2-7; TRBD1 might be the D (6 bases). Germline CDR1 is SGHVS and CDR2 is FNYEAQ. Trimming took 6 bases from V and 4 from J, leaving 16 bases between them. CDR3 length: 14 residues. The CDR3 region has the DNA TGTGCCAGCAGTGACGCAGGGGCCCCTTACGAGCAGTACTTC. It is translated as CASSDAGAPYEQYF.

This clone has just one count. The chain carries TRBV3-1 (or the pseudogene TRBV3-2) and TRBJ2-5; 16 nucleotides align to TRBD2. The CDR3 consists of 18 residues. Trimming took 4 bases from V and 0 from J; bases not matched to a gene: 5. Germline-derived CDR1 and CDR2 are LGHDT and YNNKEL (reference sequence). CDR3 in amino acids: CASSPGTSGGADQETQYF. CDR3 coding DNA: TGTGCCAGCAGCCCCGGGACTAGCGGGGGGGCCGACCAAGAGACCCAGTACTTC.

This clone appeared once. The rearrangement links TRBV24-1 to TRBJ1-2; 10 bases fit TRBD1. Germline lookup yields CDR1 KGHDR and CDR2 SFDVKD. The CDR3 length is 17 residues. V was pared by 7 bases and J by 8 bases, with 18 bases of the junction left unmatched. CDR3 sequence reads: CATSPGTGALLQHGYTF. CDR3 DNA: TGTGCCACCAGCCCCGGGACAGGGGCCCTTCTTCAGCACGGCTACACCTTC.

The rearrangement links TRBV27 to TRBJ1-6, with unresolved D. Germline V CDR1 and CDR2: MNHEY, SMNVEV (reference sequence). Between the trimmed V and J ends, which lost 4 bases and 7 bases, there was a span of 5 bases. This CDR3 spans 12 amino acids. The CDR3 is CASSSFNSPLHF. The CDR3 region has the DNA TGTGCCAGCAGTTCTTTCAATTCACCCCTCCACTTT.

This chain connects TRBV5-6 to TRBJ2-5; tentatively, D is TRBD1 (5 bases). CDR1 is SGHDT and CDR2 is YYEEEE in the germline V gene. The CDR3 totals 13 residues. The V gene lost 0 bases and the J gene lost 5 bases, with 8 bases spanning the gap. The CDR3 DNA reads TGTGCCAGCAGCTTGGGCAGGGTTGAGACCCAGTACTTC. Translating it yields CASSLGRVETQYF.

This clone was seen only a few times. The CDR3 sequence: CASSYREVNTEAFF. The CDR3 nucleotides read TGTGCCAGCAGTTACCGGGAGGTGAACACTGAAGCTTTCTTT. The chain couples TRBV6-2 or TRBV6-3 to TRBJ1-1; D not resolved. Trimming shortened V by 2 bases and J by 0 bases, and 7 bases separated the two germline ends. CDR3 length: 14 amino acids. Germline lookup yields CDR1 MNHEY and CDR2 SVGEGT.

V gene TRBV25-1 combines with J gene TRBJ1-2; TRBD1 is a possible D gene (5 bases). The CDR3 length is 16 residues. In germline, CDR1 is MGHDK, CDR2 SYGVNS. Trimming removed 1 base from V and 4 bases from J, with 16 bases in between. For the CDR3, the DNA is TGTGCCAGCAGTGAATGGGACGGGTGGAGGGGCTATGGCTACACCTTC. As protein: CASSEWDGWRGYGYTF.

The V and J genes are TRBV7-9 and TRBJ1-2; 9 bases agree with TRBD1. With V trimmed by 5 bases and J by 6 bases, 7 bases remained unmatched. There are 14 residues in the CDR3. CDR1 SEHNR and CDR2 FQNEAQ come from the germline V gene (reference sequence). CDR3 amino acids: CASSTDRGYHGYTF. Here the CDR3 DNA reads TGTGCCAGCAGCACAGACAGGGGGTACCATGGCTACACCTTC.

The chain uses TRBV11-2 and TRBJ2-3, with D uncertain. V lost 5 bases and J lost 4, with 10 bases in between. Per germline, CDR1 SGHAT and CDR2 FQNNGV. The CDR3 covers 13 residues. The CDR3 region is CASSPFSPDTQYF. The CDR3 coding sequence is TGTGCCAGCAGCCCTTTTTCCCCAGATACGCAGTATTTT. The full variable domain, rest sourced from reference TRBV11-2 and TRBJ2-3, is EAGVAQSPRYKIIEKRQSVAFWCNPISGHATLYWYQQILGQGPKLLIQFQNNGVVDDSQLPKDRFSAERLKGVDSTLKIQPAKLEDSAVYLCASSPFSPDTQYFGPGTRLTVL.

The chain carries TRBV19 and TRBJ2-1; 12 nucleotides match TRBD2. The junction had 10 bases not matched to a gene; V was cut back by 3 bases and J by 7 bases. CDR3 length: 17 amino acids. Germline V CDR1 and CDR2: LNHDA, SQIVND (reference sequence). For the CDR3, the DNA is TGTGCCAGTAGTATCCCGATAACTAGCGGGAGGAGAAATGAGCAGTTCTTC. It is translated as CASSIPITSGRRNEQFF.